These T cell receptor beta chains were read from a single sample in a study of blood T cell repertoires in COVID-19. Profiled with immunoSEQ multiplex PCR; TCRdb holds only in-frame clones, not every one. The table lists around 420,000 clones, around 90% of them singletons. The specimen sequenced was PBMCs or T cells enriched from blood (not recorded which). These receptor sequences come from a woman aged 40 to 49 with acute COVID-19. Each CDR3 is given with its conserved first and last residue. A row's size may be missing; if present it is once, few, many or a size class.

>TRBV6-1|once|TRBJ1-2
CASSDWGGYYGYTF
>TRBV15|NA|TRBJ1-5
CATRRVSNQPQHF
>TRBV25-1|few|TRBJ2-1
CASSDPGTGGNEQFF
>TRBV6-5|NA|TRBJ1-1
CASSLEQNTEAFF
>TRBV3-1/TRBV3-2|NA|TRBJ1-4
CASSQVVTGAEKLFF
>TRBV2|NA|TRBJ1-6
CAAQGPRDSPLHF
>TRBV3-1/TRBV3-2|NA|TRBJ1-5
CASSQRTGDTNQPQHF
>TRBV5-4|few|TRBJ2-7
CASSRYSGTYEQYF
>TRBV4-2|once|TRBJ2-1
CASSHSDGGQGSYEQFF
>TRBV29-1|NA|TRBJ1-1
CSGLTVLREAFF
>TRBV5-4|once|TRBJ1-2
CASSPTGPGYTF
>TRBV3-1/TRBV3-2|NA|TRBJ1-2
CASSQDQTGRYTF
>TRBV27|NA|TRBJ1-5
CASSLFALGGNQPQHF
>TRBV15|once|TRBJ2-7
CATSKQGARYEQYF
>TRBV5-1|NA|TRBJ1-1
CASSGTGDTEAFF
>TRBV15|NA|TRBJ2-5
CATSRGLAPETQYF
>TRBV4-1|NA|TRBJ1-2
CASSQERVTYGYTF
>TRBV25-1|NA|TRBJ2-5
CASSEYRGGAGETQYF
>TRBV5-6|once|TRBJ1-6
CASNSHDGGTSPLHF
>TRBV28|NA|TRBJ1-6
CASRYRGASYNSPLHF
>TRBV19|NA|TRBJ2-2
CASSGTGYTGELFF
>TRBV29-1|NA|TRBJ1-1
CSVKGQGNTEAFF
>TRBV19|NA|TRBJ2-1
CASNTGGLGNEQFF
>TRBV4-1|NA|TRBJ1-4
CASSHGDRGLREKLFF
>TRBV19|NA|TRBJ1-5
CASTTTGGTQPQHF
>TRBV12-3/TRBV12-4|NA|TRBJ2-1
CASSFRVNEQFF